This entry lists 27 T cell receptor beta chains sequenced from one sample in a study of blood T cell repertoires in COVID-19. Sequencing used immunoSEQ multiplex PCR; TCRdb keeps in-frame clones, though not all of them. The sample yields about 140,000 clones, more than 65% seen once. Specimen: peripheral blood. All receptors come from a human donor in a cohort sampled during active COVID-19.

The genes are TRBV27 and TRBJ1-5, with a weak D call TRBD1 (5 bases). Trimming removed 6 bases at V and 3 bases at J, with 18 bases between. CDR1 is MNHEY and CDR2 is SMNVEV in the germline V gene (reference sequence). This CDR3 has 16 residues. DNA of the CDR3: TGTGCCAGCAGGGGGGGAGGAAGAGTTGCCAATCAGCCCCAGCATTTT. Encoded protein: CASRGGGRVANQPQHF.

This clone came up many times. This sequence joins TRBV5-1 and TRBJ1-2; D may be TRBD1 (6 bases). V was trimmed by 4 bases and J by 7 bases, leaving 11 bases between them. The CDR3 totals 12 residues. Germline V gene sequence: CDR1 SGHRS, CDR2 YFSETQ. This CDR3 is CASSTGQGGYTF. CDR3 nucleotide sequence: TGCGCCAGCAGCACGGGACAAGGTGGCTACACCTTC.

This clone was observed a few times. This chain uses TRBV7-2 with TRBJ1-3; D call uncertain. This CDR3 contains 14 residues. Per germline, CDR1 SGHTA and CDR2 FQGNSA. V dropped 5 bases and J dropped 3 bases, with 11 bases sitting between them. CDR3 bases: TGTGCCAGCAGCCCCGGGATCTATGGAAACACCATATATTTT. It encodes CASSPGIYGNTIYF.

The chain joins TRBV21-1 to TRBJ1-2; whether TRBD1, the table's D call, matches the DNA was not checked. TRBV21-1 is deemed a pseudogene. The CDR3 covers 13 residues. The CDR3 nucleotides are TGTGCCACCAACCACAGGGTTGGCTATGGCTACACCTTC. It is translated as CATNHRVGYGYTF.

J is TRBJ1-1 and V is TRBV7-9, with 9 bases lining up with TRBD1. This CDR3 has 15 amino acids. Germline V gives CDR1 SEHNR, CDR2 FQNEAQ (reference sequence). Losses at the gene ends were 5 bases for V and 5 bases for J; bases not matched to a gene: 9. CDR3 DNA: TGTGCCAGCAGCAACATGGGACAGGGATTTACTGAAGCTTTCTTT. As protein: CASSNMGQGFTEAFF.

Turning to this clone: Its ends do not fully match the called genes, so a read error is possible. V and J are TRBV18 and TRBJ2-4; the match to TRBD1 covers 8 bases. The CDR3 length is 15 residues. Looked up from germline, CDR1 is KGHSH and CDR2 is LQKENI. The CDR3 sequence: CASSAPGQEENIQYF. The CDR3 coding sequence is TGTGCCAGCTCAGCACCGGGACAGGAAGAAAACATTCAGTACTTC.

This rearrangement joins TRBV29-1 to TRBJ2-2; D is perhaps TRBD1 (6 bases). Germline V gene lookup returns CDR1 SQVTM and CDR2 ANQGSEA. V lost 6 bases and J 1 base, leaving 9 bases between the germline ends. This CDR3 comprises 13 residues. The CDR3, as DNA: TGCAGCGTCTCGACAGGGAACACCGGGGAGCTGTTTTTT. Its protein is CSVSTGNTGELFF.

The genes are TRBV21-1 and TRBJ2-7; the table's TRBD1 call for D was not verified on the DNA. TRBV21-1 constitutes a pseudogene. The CDR3 contains 16 residues. The CDR3 is CASSKALMGQRYEQYF. DNA for the CDR3: TGTGCCAGCAGCAAGGCCCTTATGGGACAACGCTACGAGCAGTACTTC.

The chain joins TRBV6-5 to TRBJ1-3; tentative D call: TRBD1 (5 bases). The V gene lost 7 bases and the J gene lost 3 bases, with 13 bases spanning the gap. The germline V gene encodes CDR1 MNHEY and CDR2 SVGAGI. This CDR3 is built from 14 residues. CDR3 residues: CASISLGDGNTIYF. The CDR3 region has the DNA TGTGCCAGCATCTCATTAGGGGATGGAAACACCATATATTTT.

J is TRBJ1-1 and V is TRBV6-5; D unresolved. Germline V CDR1 and CDR2: MNHEY, SVGAGI. CDR3 size: 15 residues. Trimming shortened V by 6 bases and J by 1 base, and 15 bases separated the two germline ends. In DNA, the CDR3 is TGTGCCAGCAGACGCAACTCGGGAACGAACACTGAAGCTTTCTTT. Amino acids: CASRRNSGTNTEAFF.

The chain is built from TRBV27 and TRBJ2-7, with a weak D call TRBD1 (6 bases). Trimming removed 7 bases from V and 2 bases from J, with 18 bases in between. CDR1 is MNHEY and CDR2 is SMNVEV in the germline V gene (reference sequence). This CDR3 comprises 15 residues. For the CDR3, the DNA is TGTGCCAGCACCCTAGGGGGTTACGGGGCCTACGAGCAGTACTTC. This codes for CASTLGGYGAYEQYF.

The chain carries TRBV5-1 and TRBJ2-3, with TRBD1 matching over 9 bases. CDR3 size: 17 residues. V lost 0 bases, J lost 0 bases, and 5 bases stayed unmatched. Per germline, CDR1 SGHRS and CDR2 YFSETQ. CDR3 bases: TGCGCCAGCAGCTTGGAGGGACAGGGATATAGCACAGATACGCAGTATTTT. As protein: CASSLEGQGYSTDTQYF.

The gene calls are TRBV5-4 and TRBJ2-1; 9 bases are shared with TRBD1. There are 18 residues in the CDR3. Germline V gives CDR1 SGHNT, CDR2 YYREEE (reference sequence). V was clipped by 5 bases and J by 0 bases; unmatched bases: 12. CDR3 sequence: CASRPGQGIRGSYNEQFF. CDR3 nucleotide sequence: TGTGCCAGCAGACCGGGACAGGGAATTAGAGGCTCCTACAATGAGCAGTTCTTC.

This chain links TRBV5-1 with TRBJ2-7, with D tentatively TRBD2 (6 bases). Germline-derived CDR1 and CDR2 are SGHRS and YFSETQ. Deletions cut 4 bases from V and 2 bases from J, with 13 bases between. The CDR3 totals 14 residues. The CDR3 loop reads CASSPRGGAYEQYF. The CDR3 DNA sequence: TGCGCCAGCAGCCCGCGAGGCGGGGCCTACGAGCAGTACTTC.

The chain combines TRBV5-5 with TRBJ1-5, with a weak D call TRBD1 (5 bases). The CDR3 runs to 16 residues. V was cut by 0 bases and J by 2 bases, with 12 bases left in between. CDR1 SGHKS and CDR2 YYEKEE come from the germline V gene (reference sequence). Here the CDR3 reads CASSLAGRGGNQPQHF. The CDR3 DNA reads as TGTGCCAGCAGCTTGGCCGGTAGGGGTGGCAATCAGCCCCAGCATTTT.

This chain uses TRBV11-2 with TRBJ2-3; TRBD2 might be the D (5 bases). This CDR3 region has 14 residues. V lost 3 bases and J 1 base, leaving 8 bases between the germline ends. Germline CDR1 and CDR2: SGHAT and FQNNGV. The CDR3 loop reads CASSLRTGTDTQYF. CDR3 DNA: TGTGCCAGCAGCTTGCGGACTGGCACAGATACGCAGTATTTT. Using reference TRBV11-2 and TRBJ2-3 for the parts outside the CDR3, the full variable domain is EAGVAQSPRYKIIEKRQSVAFWCNPISGHATLYWYQQILGQGPKLLIQFQNNGVVDDSQLPKDRFSAERLKGVDSTLKIQPAKLEDSAVYLCASSLRTGTDTQYFGPGTRLTVL.

The CDR3 coding sequence is TGCACCAGCAGGAGGCTAGTCGCCGATGAGCAGTTCTTC. Translation gives CTSRRLVADEQFF. The J gene is TRBJ2-1, the V gene TRBV1; the D segment call TRBD2 is taken from the table without a DNA check. TRBV1 is a pseudogene. The CDR3 totals 13 residues.

The V and J genes are TRBV5-1 and TRBJ2-5; 9 bases line up with TRBD2. The CDR3 has 17 residues. CDR1 is SGHRS, CDR2 YFSETQ, per germline. With 5 bases clipped from V and 4 bases from J, the junction kept 15 bases outside the gene matches. The CDR3 spells CASRPLRGGGALETQYF. CDR3 in DNA: TGCGCCAGCAGGCCTCTACGTGGCGGGGGGGCTTTAGAGACCCAGTACTTC.

V usage is TRBV2 and J usage is TRBJ2-7, with D possibly being TRBD1 (5 bases). The length of the CDR3 is 14 residues. Germline assignment: CDR1 SNHLY and CDR2 FYNNEI. Trimming stripped 6 bases from V and 5 bases from J, with 17 bases between. CDR3: CASRGLGSGNEQYF. In DNA form, the CDR3 reads TGTGCCAGCAGGGGGCTTGGTTCGGGCAACGAGCAGTACTTC.

The chain's CDR3 is CATNPGQGPTSTNEKLFF. CDR3 DNA: TGTGCCACCAACCCGGGACAGGGGCCAACTTCAACTAATGAAAAACTGTTTTTT. The chain employs TRBV7-9 and TRBJ1-4, with 10 bases fitting TRBD1. The CDR3 totals 18 residues. Germline CDR1 reads SEHNR; CDR2 reads FQNEAQ (reference sequence). The V segment lost 10 bases and the J segment 0 bases; nucleotides outside the gene matches: 14.

The V and J genes are TRBV4-2 and TRBJ2-5; 9 positions match TRBD2. Germline trimming cut 1 base from V and 4 bases from J; bases unmatched to any gene: 7. Germline assignment: CDR1 LGHNA and CDR2 YNFKEQ. The CDR3 loop spans 16 amino acids. The CDR3 protein is CASSQVRGGTRETQYF. The CDR3 nucleotides are TGTGCCAGCAGCCAAGTGCGGGGGGGCACTCGAGAGACCCAGTACTTC.

This sequence joins TRBV7-3 and TRBJ1-4, with D unresolved. V lost 5 bases, J lost 5 bases, and 15 bases lay in between. This CDR3 spans 15 amino acids. Germline CDR1 and CDR2: SGHTA and FQGTGA. CDR3 DNA: TGTGCCAGCAGCCCGACGGGTTTGCCAAATGAAAAACTGTTTTTT. Translation gives CASSPTGLPNEKLFF.

This clone appeared a few times. The chain employs TRBV15 and TRBJ1-1, with D unresolved. Deletions cut 0 bases from V and 0 bases from J, with 8 bases between. Germline assignment: CDR1 LNHNV and CDR2 YYDKDF (reference sequence). The CDR3 runs to 15 residues. This CDR3 is CATSRDLSMNTEAFF. CDR3 in DNA: TGTGCCACCAGCAGAGATCTTAGCATGAACACTGAAGCTTTCTTT.

The rearrangement uses TRBV2 and TRBJ1-5; the D is unclear. From germline, CDR1 is SNHLY and CDR2 FYNNEI. The ends were cut back, 2 bases at V and 1 base at J, with 9 bases in the middle. The CDR3 covers 15 residues. The CDR3 DNA follows: TGTGCCAGCAGTGAATTCGGAGGGAGCAATCAGCCCCAGCATTTT. Translated, it gives CASSEFGGSNQPQHF.

This clone turned up a few times. V is TRBV19 and J is TRBJ2-3; D is possibly TRBD1 (5 bases). The ends were cut back, 4 bases at V and 1 base at J, with 15 bases in the middle. Germline loops: CDR1 LNHDA, CDR2 SQIVND (reference sequence). The CDR3 totals 16 residues. The CDR3 bases are TGTGCCAGTAGTAGTCGGGCAGGGTCGGGCACAGATACGCAGTATTTT. Translation gives CASSSRAGSGTDTQYF.

The chain is built from TRBV11-2 and TRBJ1-1; 8 bases match TRBD1. Per germline, CDR1 SGHAT and CDR2 FQNNGV. This CDR3 has 14 residues. V trimming: 5 bases; J trimming: 7 bases; junction bases outside the gene matches: 9. The DNA for the CDR3 is TGTGCCAGCAGCCAAGGACAGGGATTGGTTGAAGCTTTCTTT. Residues: CASSQGQGLVEAFF.

This clone was observed a few times. The V call is TRBV11-3, the J call TRBJ2-1; TRBD2 matches 7 bases. V lost 1 base and J lost 6; bases outside the gene matches: 6. The germline CDR1 and CDR2 sequences are SGHNT and YENEEA. There are 15 residues in the CDR3. The CDR3 loop is CASSLGRGIGNEQFF. CDR3 nucleotides: TGTGCCAGCAGCTTAGGGCGGGGGATAGGCAATGAGCAGTTCTTC. Full variable domain (rest looked up from reference TRBV11-3 and TRBJ2-1): EAGVVQSPRYKIIEKKQPVAFWCNPISGHNTLYWYLQNLGQGPELLIRYENEEAVDDSQLPKDRFSAERLKGVDSTLKIQPAELGDSAVYLCASSLGRGIGNEQFFGPGTRLTVL.